This T cell receptor (beta chain) was observed in a study of human T cells and chemical hapten exposure listed by TCRdb under 2021. For the wider study: For sensitization, 2% DPC in acetone was applied to a 2 cm by 2 cm area of upper inner arm skin. Patients additionally received weekly therapeutic DPC doses to the scalp throughout the approximately 22-week study period. Patch tests used Finn chambers with 0.01% DPC on the upper back, scored after 6 days by International Contact Dermatitis Research Group standards. Alopecia areata with under or over 50% scalp involvement, alopecia totalis and alopecia universalis were represented in the patient cohort, which was mostly female. The libraries were sequenced as a pool, and the TCR yield per sample differed mostly because of small variations in library volumes within the pool. Peripheral blood TCR repertoire changes were tracked in vivo in alopecia patients during primary and secondary sensitization to the hapten diphenylcyclopropenone (DPC). Blood samples were taken from patients before sensitization (week 0) and at 2, 6 and about 24 weeks after DPC sensitization. For TCR sequencing, blood came from some 31 alopecia patients at anywhere from one to four time points (pre-sensitization, 2, 6 and 24 weeks). Points the paper makes about the study in general: Because every patient had alopecia, a presumed autoimmune disease, the patients' immune response might differ from that of healthy individuals. Compared with pre-sensitization or healthy control sets, expanded TCRs formed significantly more large CDR3 similarity clusters, which is consistent with antigen-driven responses. The number of PT1 expanded TCRs positively correlated with patch test score, significant at thresholds 8, 16 and 32 but not 4. DPC sensitization did not change how many TCRs were above 1 in 1000 frequency, and no evidence was found of alterations in global repertoire structure. After repeated subsampling, changes were observed in the strength of the expansion versus patch-test correlation and in the threshold at which the correlation became significant.

The receptor library was made with RACE. Instrument used: NextSeq 500. During library preparation, unique molecular identifiers were attached to individual cDNA molecules so that TCRs could be counted in a quantitative, reproducible way. Each blood RNA sample was used to sequence both TCR alpha and TCR beta chains. The original pipeline was this. Samples had a median of roughly 98,000 TCRs, with a range from 23,224 to 690,600. The Decombinator software suite was used to annotate V, J and CDR3 in the TCR reads. Every sample was subsampled to the same number of TCRs (28,000) for the PS versus PT1 abundance plots. TCRs were defined as expanded if absent before sensitization and observed at least eight times at the 2-week time point. TCRdb passed the public sequencing reads through fastp at Q25 and MiXCR, retaining productive beta sequences. For every CDR3 protein sequence, its rows merge into one entry that carries the most common genes and DNA. The V and J calls come from TCRdb's annotation, not from the publication. The sample table shows 210,000 or so distinct CDR3 sequences, and approximately 26% are seen once. The ten largest clonotypes hold 2% to 3% of the sample.

V has 6 bases trimmed and J has 6 bases trimmed; junction bases matching no gene number 9. The CDR3 spans 15 residues, from the cysteine through the phenylalanine. Only the CDR3 region is kept as DNA, spanning 45 bases read in frame from base 1. For this clonotype: Its antigen has not been determined. No quality values exist for individual bases; no much larger clone is one base distant.

Explained via the paper, the time point label denotes: patch test 3, about 24 weeks after DPC sensitization. This sample's treatment or condition label indicates: therapeutic diphenylcyclopropenone sensitization with weekly scalp DPC. At each patch-test visit, blood was drawn before the patch test was applied. To be eligible, patients had to be aged 18 to 70, diagnosed with alopecia and judged suitable for DPC therapy, while pregnant patients were excluded. Total RNA was isolated from unfractionated whole blood collected in Tempus Blood RNA tubes. This TCR came from a woman in her 40s with alopecia areata. Some clones in this sample may be carry-over from other donors' samples. The sequence links TRBV12-3 or TRBV12-4 to TRBJ1-4; 8 middle bases align to TRBD1. Sample: whole blood, taken in connection with sensitization to the hapten diphenylcyclopropenone (DPC). The sequence in DNA is TGTGCCAGCAGCCGCCCGACAGGGGAATATGAAAAACTGTTTTTT. Its translation reads: CASSRPTGEYEKLFF.